The 19 T cell receptor beta chains below all came from one sample that was sequenced in a study of neurological immune-mediated disorders. In TCRdb, the 5' RACE reads were re-called with MiXCR into one record per CDR3 protein. The sample lists more than 40,000 distinct CDR3 sequences, roughly an eighth occurring once. Time point meaning: longitudinal time-point 3. The specimen was PBMCs. The receptors were gathered from a male donor with HTLV-1-associated myelopathy (HAM/TSP).

Ten or more counts support this clonotype. The J gene is TRBJ2-3, the V gene TRBV28; TRBD2 matches at 10 bases. CDR1 and CDR2 (germline): MDHEN, SYDVKM. V was clipped by 5 bases and J by 4 bases; unmatched bases: 9. The CDR3 length is 16 residues. CDR3 bases: TGTGCCAGCAGTGCCCCCTTAGCGGGGGGCGCAGATACGCAGTATTTT. Residues: CASSAPLAGGADTQYF. Full variable domain (outside the CDR3, taken from reference TRBV28 and TRBJ2-3): DVKVTQSSRYLVKRTGEKVFLECVQDMDHENMFWYRQDPGLGLRLIYFSYDVKMKEKGDIPEGYSVSREKKERFSLILESASTNQTSMYLCASSAPLAGGADTQYFGPGTRLTVL.

The rearrangement links TRBV9 to TRBJ2-7, with D tentatively TRBD1 (6 bases). Germline V CDR1 and CDR2: SGDLS, YYNGEE. This CDR3 region has 14 residues. Here the CDR3 DNA reads TGTACCATCAGCCCGGGACAAATCCCTAGCGAGCAGTACTTC. It codes for CTISPGQIPSEQYF.

This clonotype was picked up many times. V gene TRBV11-3 combines with J gene TRBJ2-3, with D maybe TRBD1 (7 bases). Germline V gene lookup returns CDR1 SGHNT and CDR2 YENEEA. CDR3 length: 16 amino acids. Trimming took 2 bases from V and 5 from J, leaving 17 bases between them. The CDR3 spells CASSLRLAGGIDTQYF. DNA of the CDR3: TGTGCCAGCAGCTTACGACTGGCAGGGGGGATAGATACGCAGTATTTT.

This clonotype was observed many times. CDR3 region: CASSLSGQSNEQFF. In DNA, the CDR3 is TGCGCCAGCAGCTTGTCCGGACAGTCCAATGAGCAGTTCTTC. The rearrangement links TRBV5-1 to TRBJ2-1, with D maybe TRBD1 (6 bases). CDR1 is SGHRS and CDR2 is YFSETQ in the germline V gene. This CDR3 is 14 amino acids long. Between the trimmed V and J ends, which lost 1 base and 6 bases, there was a span of 11 bases.

This clonotype was counted many times. This rearrangement joins TRBV20-1 to TRBJ2-5; maybe TRBD2 (5 bases). V was cut by 0 bases and J by 4 bases, with 15 bases left in between. This CDR3 region has 15 residues. In germline, CDR1 is DFQATT, CDR2 SNEGSKA (reference sequence). CDR3 DNA: TGCAGTGCTAGAGATCGGACGGGGAATCCAGAGACCCAGTACTTC. Translated, it gives CSARDRTGNPETQYF.

Ten or more counts support this clonotype. The V gene is TRBV20-1, the J gene TRBJ1-1; D is possibly TRBD1 (5 bases). CDR3 length: 13 amino acids. From germline, CDR1 is DFQATT and CDR2 SNEGSKA (reference sequence). Trimming cost V 4 bases and J 4 bases, with 13 bases left between them. The CDR3 nucleotides are TGCAGTGCTATGGTGGGGCAGAGCACTGAAGCTTTCTTT. It encodes CSAMVGQSTEAFF.

To note about this clonotype: A read error may be the cause here, since a much bigger clone is one base away. The chain joins TRBV5-6 to TRBJ2-3; D is uncertain. Germline CDR1 is SGHDT and CDR2 is YYEEEE. This CDR3 is 13 amino acids long. The CDR3: CVSSLASLDTQYF. CDR3 in DNA: TGTGTCAGCAGCTTGGCGTCCCTGGATACGCAGTATTTT.

This clonotype was found many times. The chain couples TRBV7-2 to TRBJ1-4, with a possible D match to TRBD1 (6 bases). Germline V gives CDR1 SGHTA, CDR2 FQGNSA. Trimming stripped 5 bases from V and 5 bases from J, with 15 bases between. CDR3 length equals 15 residues. CDR3 nucleotides: TGTGCCAGCAGCCGACAACAGGGTGTGAATGAAAAACTGTTTTTT. As protein: CASSRQQGVNEKLFF.

The chain combines TRBV6-2 or TRBV6-3 with TRBJ2-1, with TRBD2 matching 8 bases. The CDR3 is made up of 11 amino acids. Germline-derived CDR1 and CDR2 are MNHEY and SVGEGT. V gave up 10 bases and J gave up 12 bases; unmatched junction bases: 8. The DNA for the CDR3 is TGTGCCATCAGAGTAGCGGGGATGCAGTTCTTC. Translated: CAIRVAGMQFF.

This clonotype was observed at least ten times. The chain employs TRBV27 and TRBJ1-1; D remains unclear. V was shortened by 6 bases and J by 4 bases, with 12 bases between the two germline ends. CDR1 MNHEY and CDR2 SMNVEV come from the germline V gene (reference sequence). The CDR3 is 13 residues long. CDR3 protein: CASRSWGGTEAFF. The CDR3 DNA is TGTGCCAGCAGGAGTTGGGGTGGCACTGAAGCTTTCTTT.

This clonotype was observed a handful of times. The chain is built from TRBV10-3 and TRBJ2-7; the D is unclear. Germline V gives CDR1 ENHRY, CDR2 SYGVKD. V lost 3 bases to trimming and J lost 4 bases, with 10 bases between them. The CDR3 is 13 residues long. Here the CDR3 reads CAISEVRDYEQYF. CDR3 in DNA: TGTGCCATCAGTGAAGTAAGGGATTACGAGCAGTACTTC.

This clonotype was counted ten times or more. The chain recombines TRBV4-3 with TRBJ1-6; D is unclear. Germline loops: CDR1 LGHNA, CDR2 YSLEER. Trimming removed 0 bases from V and 7 bases from J, with 10 bases in between. This CDR3 is 15 amino acids long. This CDR3 is CASSQDSGSNSPLHF. CDR3 nucleotide sequence: TGCGCCAGCAGCCAAGACTCAGGTTCGAATTCACCCCTCCACTTT.

There are many counts of this clonotype. J is TRBJ1-2 and V is TRBV7-9, with no clear D. V was trimmed by 1 base and J by 0 bases, leaving 6 bases between them. Per the germline V gene, CDR1 is SEHNR and CDR2 is FQNEAQ (reference sequence). The CDR3 runs to 14 residues. This chain's CDR3 is CASSLDTANYGYTF. CDR3 nucleotides: TGTGCCAGCAGCTTAGACACAGCTAACTATGGCTACACCTTC.

This clonotype appeared many times. This chain connects TRBV29-1 to TRBJ2-5, with TRBD2 as a possible D gene (6 bases). Germline V gene sequence: CDR1 SQVTM, CDR2 ANQGSEA. CDR3 length: 13 residues. V was cut by 7 bases and J by 2 bases, with 14 bases left in between. The CDR3 DNA sequence: TGCAGCGCTCGGACGGACTATCAAGAGACCCAGTACTTC. Amino acid sequence: CSARTDYQETQYF. Together with reference TRBV29-1 and TRBJ2-5, the CDR3 gives the full variable domain: SAVISQKPSRDICQRGTSLTIQCQVDSQVTMMFWYRQQPGQSLTLIATANQGSEATYESGFVIDKFPISRPNLTFSTLTVSNMSPEDSSIYLCSARTDYQETQYFGPGTRLLVL.

This clonotype has ten or more counts. The chain employs TRBV28 and TRBJ2-1; no reliable D call. The CDR3 length is 11 residues. Germline CDR1 and CDR2: MDHEN and SYDVKM. Trimming took off 3 bases at V and 9 bases at J, with 6 bases between the two ends. The CDR3 nucleotides read TGTGCCAGCAGTTTTCGGAGTGAGCAGTTCTTC. Protein product: CASSFRSEQFF.

This clonotype was seen only a few times. The rearrangement links TRBV7-2 to TRBJ1-1, with D uncertain. V lost 2 bases to trimming and J lost 11 bases, with 12 bases between them. Per the germline V gene, CDR1 is SGHTA and CDR2 is FQGNSA. The CDR3 has 12 amino acids. In DNA, the CDR3 is TGTGCCAGCAGCTTATCGGGAGGTGATGCTTTCTTT. It specifies CASSLSGGDAFF.

This clonotype was counted ten times or more. The gene calls are TRBV5-1 and TRBJ2-7; D might be TRBD1 (8 bases). The germline gives CDR1 SGHRS, CDR2 YFSETQ. V was clipped by 0 bases and J by 3 bases, with 16 bases between them. The CDR3 runs to 16 residues. CDR3 DNA: TGCGCCAGCAGCTTGGGTGGAAACAGGGGGGGCTACGAGCAGTACTTC. Amino acid sequence: CASSLGGNRGGYEQYF.

This clonotype has ten or more counts. V usage is TRBV27 and J usage is TRBJ1-1; no definite D call. CDR1 and CDR2 from the germline V gene are MNHEY and SMNVEV (reference sequence). V was shortened by 5 bases and J by 7 bases, with 20 bases between the two germline ends. The CDR3 spans 15 residues. The CDR3 DNA is TGTGCCAGCAGTAGACCGGGGATTGTGGGGTTTGAAGCTTTCTTT. It yields the protein CASSRPGIVGFEAFF.

About this clonotype itself: Germline is not matched at one junction end, which may reflect a read error. The chain combines TRBV9 with TRBJ1-5; no reliable D call. The CDR3 is made up of 14 amino acids. The V gene's germline CDR1 is SGDLS and CDR2 YYNGEE. CDR3 in DNA: TGTGCCAGATCTCCCGGGCAGAGCAATCAGCCACAGCATTTT. Its protein is CARSPGQSNQPQHF.